These T cell receptor beta chains were read from a single sample in a study of T cell changes during pregnancy in multiple sclerosis. TCRdb's copy holds only in-frame clones and misses some; the assay was immunoSEQ multiplex PCR. The sample holds around 43,000 clones, around 93% seen once. Sequenced material: CD8+ T cells from peripheral blood mononuclear cells, taken after pregnancy. The receptors were sampled from a female donor with multiple sclerosis, enrolled in a pregnancy study. Each CDR3 is given with its conserved first and last residue. D genes are given only for firm matches. Expanded clones get a size class; other rows say once, few or many, or leave the size out.

-	TRBJ2-3	16	TRBV27	TRBD2	CASSFLAGGDTDTQYF	TGTGCCAGCAGTTTTCTAGCGGGGGGCGACACAGATACGCAGTATTTT
-	TRBJ2-2	14	TRBV27	-	CASSSGFNTGELFF	TGTGCCAGCAGTTCGGGATTCAACACCGGGGAGCTGTTTTTT
-	TRBJ1-3	17	TRBV10-3	-	CAISESNEGLSGNTIYF	TGTGCCATCAGTGAGTCAAACGAGGGCCTCTCTGGAAACACCATATATTTT
once	TRBJ2-1	14	TRBV4-1	TRBD2	CASARAGVNNEQFF	TGCGCCAGCGCGAGGGCGGGGGTGAACAATGAGCAGTTCTTC
-	TRBJ2-1	12	TRBV29-1	TRBD2	CSAGLGDNEQFF	TGCAGCGCAGGACTAGGGGACAATGAGCAGTTCTTC
-	TRBJ2-7	14	TRBV5-4	TRBD2	CASSSTTSAYEQYF	TGTGCCAGCAGCTCGACGACTAGCGCCTACGAGCAGTACTTC
-	TRBJ1-1	12	TRBV2	-	CASTVIYTEAFF	TGTGCCAGCACCGTAATCTACACTGAAGCTTTCTTT
-	TRBJ2-4	12	TRBV29-1	-	CSFRSQENIQYF	TGCAGCTTTCGAAGTCAGGAAAACATTCAGTACTTC
once	TRBJ2-7	14	TRBV15	-	CATSRERGPYEQYF	TGTGCCACCAGCAGAGAGCGGGGACCCTACGAGCAGTACTTC
-	TRBJ1-1	11	TRBV20-1	TRBD1	CSARGTGEAFF	TGCAGTGCTAGGGGGACAGGTGAAGCTTTCTTT
-	TRBJ2-5	15	TRBV4-3	-	CASSPRCGWRGTQYF	TGCGCCAGCAGCCCGAGGTGTGGGTGGAGGGGGACCCAGTACTTC
-	TRBJ2-1	14	TRBV11-1	-	CASSPMRWYNEQFF	TGTGCCAGCAGCCCGATGCGCTGGTACAATGAGCAGTTCTTC
once	TRBJ1-2	13	TRBV10-3	TRBD1	CAIVGQANYGYTF	TGTGCCATCGTTGGACAGGCTAACTATGGCTACACCTTC
-	TRBJ2-3	17	TRBV27	-	CASSLLLGEAPTDTQYF	TGTGCCAGCAGTTTACTACTAGGAGAGGCCCCCACAGATACGCAGTATTTT
-	TRBJ2-7	16	TRBV4-1	TRBD2	CASSQTLAGGPHEQYF	TGCGCCAGCAGCCAAACCCTAGCGGGAGGGCCCCACGAGCAGTACTTC
-	TRBJ1-2	14	TRBV11-2	-	CASSYPDSLFGYTF	TGTGCCAGCAGCTATCCCGACAGCCTATTCGGCTACACCTTC
-	TRBJ1-1	13	TRBV2	-	CASSLRTNTEAFF	TGTGCCAGCAGCCTGCGAACGAACACTGAAGCTTTCTTT
once	TRBJ1-6	18	TRBV9	TRBD1	CASSVESSWTGLNSPLHF	TGTGCCAGCAGCGTAGAGAGTTCTTGGACAGGGCTAAATTCACCCCTCCACTTT
-	TRBJ1-1	14	TRBV11-1	TRBD1	CASSPGQGKTEAFF	TGTGCCAGCAGCCCAGGACAGGGAAAAACTGAAGCTTTCTTT
-	TRBJ2-5	18	TRBV7-6	TRBD2	CASSFPLIGAGGRETQYF	TGTGCCAGCAGCTTCCCCCTCATAGGAGCGGGGGGACGAGAGACCCAGTACTTC
-	TRBJ1-2	15	TRBV27	-	CASSPAGRPNYGYTF	TGTGCCAGCAGTCCCGCCGGGAGGCCTAACTATGGCTACACCTTC
-	TRBJ1-5	14	TRBV28	-	CASSPRQAGQPQHF	TGTGCCAGCAGTCCTCGACAGGCCGGACAGCCCCAGCATTTT
-	TRBJ1-4	15	TRBV5-5	-	CASTYRWREDEKLFF	TGTGCCAGCACTTACCGTTGGAGGGAGGATGAAAAACTGTTTTTT
-	TRBJ1-3	15	TRBV7-2	-	CASSLGMSSGNTIYF	TGTGCCAGCAGCTTAGGCATGAGCTCTGGAAACACCATATATTTT
-	TRBJ2-2	12	TRBV28	-	CASVPETGELFF	TGTGCCAGCGTCCCAGAAACCGGGGAGCTGTTTTTT
-	TRBJ2-1	15	TRBV2	TRBD2	CASREASGGAYEQFF	TGTGCCAGCAGGGAGGCCAGCGGGGGGGCATATGAGCAGTTCTTC
once	TRBJ2-1	12	TRBV5-8	-	CASSFYYNEQFF	TGTGCCAGCAGCTTCTATTACAATGAGCAGTTCTTC
-	TRBJ1-1	14	TRBV6-5	TRBD1	CASSPDRVNTEAFF	TGTGCCAGCAGTCCAGACAGGGTGAACACTGAAGCTTTCTTT
-	TRBJ1-1	13	TRBV5-4	-	CASSSSGNTEAFF	TGTGCCAGCAGCTCCTCAGGGAACACTGAAGCTTTCTTT
-	TRBJ1-1	16	TRBV13	-	CASSPQRAGRGTEAFF	TGTGCCAGCAGCCCCCAGAGGGCAGGACGGGGCACTGAAGCTTTCTTT
-	TRBJ1-4	16	TRBV4-3	-	CASSPSGQGSNEKLFF	TGCGCCAGCAGCCCATCAGGGCAGGGTTCTAATGAAAAACTGTTTTTT
-	TRBJ2-2	14	TRBV7-9	TRBD1	CASSLTGAAGELFF	TGTGCCAGCAGCCTCACAGGGGCTGCCGGGGAGCTGTTTTTT
-	TRBJ2-3	19	TRBV12-5	TRBD1	CASGLGLPGQGLGTDTQYF	TGTGCTAGTGGTTTGGGGCTACCAGGACAGGGTCTGGGCACAGATACGCAGTATTTT
once	TRBJ2-6	13	TRBV28	-	CASEAQGANVLTF	TGTGCCAGCGAAGCGCAAGGGGCCAACGTCCTGACTTTC
-	TRBJ2-7	15	TRBV7-9	-	CASSLALGGAGEQYF	TGTGCCAGCAGCTTAGCGCTTGGGGGGGCGGGCGAGCAGTACTTC
-	TRBJ2-7	12	TRBV10-2	-	CASSEPGYEQYF	TGCGCCAGCAGTGAACCCGGCTACGAGCAGTACTTC
-	TRBJ2-5	15	TRBV9	TRBD2	CASSYYSGAGETQYF	TGTGCCAGCAGCTATTATAGCGGGGCTGGAGAGACCCAGTACTTC
-	TRBJ2-3	15	TRBV27	-	CASRRDWGGTDTQYF	TGTGCCAGCAGACGGGACTGGGGGGGCACAGATACGCAGTATTTT
-	TRBJ2-7	16	TRBV9	-	CASSVEPGLNPYEQYF	TGTGCCAGCAGCGTAGAACCGGGACTCAACCCCTACGAGCAGTACTTC
-	TRBJ1-2	15	TRBV29-1	TRBD1	CSVEGNPGQIYGYTF	TGCAGCGTTGAAGGGAACCCGGGACAGATTTATGGCTACACCTTC
-	TRBJ1-5	15	TRBV30	TRBD1	CAWSVGTVSNQPQHF	TGTGCCTGGAGTGTGGGGACAGTCAGCAATCAGCCCCAGCATTTT
-	TRBJ2-7	13	TRBV29-1	-	CSVRLESSYEQYF	TGCAGCGTTCGACTGGAAAGCTCCTACGAGCAGTACTTC
-	TRBJ2-2	19	TRBV7-3	TRBD2	CASSHSGGPVPTFTGELFF	TGTGCCAGCAGCCATAGCGGGGGGCCTGTCCCAACTTTCACCGGGGAGCTGTTTTTT
-	TRBJ2-7	15	TRBV5-4	TRBD1	CASSLVTGKVYEQYF	TGTGCCAGCAGCTTGGTGACAGGGAAGGTCTACGAGCAGTACTTC
-	TRBJ2-7	14	TRBV7-8	-	CASSPAAVFNEQYF	TGTGCCAGCAGCCCCGCGGCGGTTTTCAACGAGCAGTACTTC
-	TRBJ2-7	15	TRBV5-1	TRBD2	CASSLAIAGAYEQYF	TGCGCCAGCAGCTTGGCAATAGCGGGAGCCTACGAGCAGTACTTC
-	TRBJ2-4	15	TRBV30	TRBD2	CAWSAPSWEGNIQYF	TGTGCCTGGAGCGCCCCATCGTGGGAGGGAAACATTCAGTACTTC
-	TRBJ1-5	15	TRBV7-8	-	CASSPTRGNDQPQHF	TGTGCCAGCAGCCCGACGCGGGGGAACGACCAGCCCCAGCATTTT
-	TRBJ2-7	11	TRBV7-6	-	CASRKGDEQYF	TGTGCCAGCAGAAAAGGGGACGAGCAGTACTTC